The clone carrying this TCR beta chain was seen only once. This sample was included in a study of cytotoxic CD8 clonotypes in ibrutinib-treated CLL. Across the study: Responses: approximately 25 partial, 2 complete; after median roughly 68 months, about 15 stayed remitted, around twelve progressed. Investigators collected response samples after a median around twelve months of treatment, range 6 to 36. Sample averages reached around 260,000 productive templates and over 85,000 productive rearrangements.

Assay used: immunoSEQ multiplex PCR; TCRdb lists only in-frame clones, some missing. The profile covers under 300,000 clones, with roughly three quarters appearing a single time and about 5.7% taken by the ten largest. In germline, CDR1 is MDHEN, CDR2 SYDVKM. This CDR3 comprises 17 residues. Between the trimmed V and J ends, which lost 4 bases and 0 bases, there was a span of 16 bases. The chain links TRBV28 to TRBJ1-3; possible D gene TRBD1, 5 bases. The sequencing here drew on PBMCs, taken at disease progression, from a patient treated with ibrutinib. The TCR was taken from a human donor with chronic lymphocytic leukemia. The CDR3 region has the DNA TGTGCCAGCAGTTCCCCGACAGCGACTCGCTCTGGAAACACCATATATTTT. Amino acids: CASSSPTATRSGNTIYF.